This is a list of T cell receptor beta chains from one sample in a study of beta chain features in type 1 diabetes. Data came from immunoSEQ multiplex PCR; TCRdb stores just in-frame clones and leaves some out. The table lists about 660,000 clones, around an eighth of them singletons. Specimen: naive CD4+ T cells from blood. Receptors originate from a man aged 18 to 35 with type 1 diabetes. The CDR3 runs from the conserved cysteine through the conserved F or W. D genes are given only for firm matches. Not every row has a clone size; where given, it reads once, few, many or a size class.

abundance	v_gene	j_gene	d_gene	CDR3aa	CDR3nt
.	TRBV7-2	TRBJ1-2	TRBD1	CASSLPIRGHGGYTF	TGTGCCAGCAGCTTACCTATCAGGGGGCATGGTGGCTACACCTTC
.	TRBV5-4	TRBJ2-5	.	CASSGGSQETQYF	TGTGCCAGCAGCGGGGGATCTCAAGAGACCCAGTACTTC
.	TRBV7-2	TRBJ1-5	.	CASSPRGAGANQPQHF	TGTGCCAGCAGCCCCAGAGGGGCGGGGGCCAATCAGCCCCAGCATTTT
few	TRBV5-6	TRBJ1-6	.	CASSLVRGGSPLHF	TGTGCCAGCAGCTTGGTGAGGGGTGGTTCACCCCTCCACTTT
few	TRBV4-1	TRBJ2-7	TRBD1	CASSSSPGQISYEQYF	TGCGCCAGCAGCTCTTCCCCGGGACAGATCTCCTACGAGCAGTACTTC
few	TRBV29-1	TRBJ2-3	TRBD1	CSAPPGTGTDTQYF	TGCAGCGCACCTCCCGGGACAGGGACAGATACGCAGTATTTT
few	TRBV5-1	TRBJ1-1	TRBD1	CASRQGVENTEAFF	TGCGCCAGCAGGCAGGGGGTCGAGAACACTGAAGCTTTCTTT
.	TRBV6-5	TRBJ2-5	.	CASSYSTAGQETQYF	TGTGCCAGCAGTTACTCGACAGCCGGCCAAGAGACCCAGTACTTC
few	TRBV30	TRBJ1-4	.	CAWSVGAGAGEKLFF	TGTGCCTGGAGTGTAGGTGCGGGGGCCGGGGAAAAACTGTTTTTT
.	TRBV27	TRBJ2-1	.	CASSLWDGVKHNEQFF	TGTGCCAGCAGTTTATGGGACGGGGTAAAGCACAATGAGCAGTTCTTC
.	TRBV11-2	TRBJ2-7	.	CASSSRTAPIYEQYF	TGTGCCAGCAGCTCCCGGACCGCGCCGATCTACGAGCAGTACTTC
few	TRBV7-6	TRBJ2-1	TRBD1	CASSFSGQGGNEQFF	TGTGCCAGCAGCTTCTCGGGACAGGGGGGCAATGAGCAGTTCTTC
.	TRBV7-9	TRBJ2-7	.	CASSPDRDFYEQYF	TGTGCCAGCAGCCCAGACAGGGACTTCTACGAGCAGTACTTC
few	TRBV19	TRBJ2-1	.	CASKAGSYNEQFF	TGTGCCAGTAAGGCGGGGTCCTACAATGAGCAGTTCTTC
few	TRBV5-1	TRBJ2-5	TRBD1	CASKVPGTGGETQYF	TGCGCCAGCAAGGTCCCCGGGACAGGGGGAGAGACCCAGTACTTC
few	TRBV7-2	TRBJ2-7	TRBD2	CASSPSGSVSYEQYF	TGTGCCAGCAGCCCTAGCGGGAGTGTATCCTACGAGCAGTACTTC
.	TRBV18	TRBJ1-1	.	CASSPQGQNTEAFF	TGTGCCAGCTCACCACAGGGACAGAACACTGAAGCTTTCTTT
.	TRBV7-2	TRBJ1-1	.	CASSLIASNTEAFF	TGTGCCAGCAGCTTGATAGCGTCGAACACTGAAGCTTTCTTT
.	TRBV30	TRBJ2-7	.	CAWSQGTLYEQYF	TGTGCCTGGAGTCAGGGGACCCTCTACGAGCAGTACTTC
few	TRBV6-1	TRBJ2-1	TRBD2	CASRPGLLYNEQFF	TGTGCCAGCAGGCCGGGACTACTCTACAATGAGCAGTTCTTC
.	TRBV18	TRBJ1-1	.	CASSLGGNTEAFF	TGTGCCAGCTCCCTCGGAGGGAACACTGAAGCTTTCTTT
few	TRBV5-1	TRBJ2-1	TRBD1	CASSFGTGNNEQFF	TGCGCCAGCAGCTTTGGGACAGGAAACAATGAGCAGTTCTTC
.	TRBV28	TRBJ2-7	.	CASSHLYEQYF	TGTGCCAGCAGTCATCTCTACGAGCAGTACTTC
.	TRBV7-2	TRBJ2-3	TRBD2	CASSNRGGRPHTDTQYF	TGTGCCAGCAGCAACCGGGGCGGGAGGCCCCACACAGATACGCAGTATTTT
.	TRBV11-3	TRBJ2-3	.	CASSAAQDLDTQYF	TGTGCCAGCAGCGCCGCGCAGGACCTAGATACGCAGTATTTT
.	TRBV28	TRBJ2-7	TRBD1	CASSLGQGAYEQYF	TGTGCCAGCAGTTTGGGACAGGGGGCTTACGAGCAGTACTTC
.	TRBV28	TRBJ1-5	.	CASSLSQPQHF	TGTGCCAGCAGTCTATCTCAGCCCCAGCATTTT
.	TRBV29-1	TRBJ2-7	.	CSVEKRRTGSSYEQYF	TGCAGCGTTGAGAAGCGGAGGACGGGGAGCTCCTACGAGCAGTACTTC
.	TRBV18	TRBJ1-5	TRBD1	CASSPPGQLSSRYNQPQHF	TGTGCCAGCTCACCGCCGGGACAGCTCTCCTCACGCTACAATCAGCCCCAGCATTTT
few	TRBV6-5	TRBJ2-4	.	CASSVRVAKNIQYF	TGTGCCAGCAGCGTCAGGGTAGCCAAAAACATTCAGTACTTC
few	TRBV25-1	TRBJ2-2	.	CASAHRVTGELFF	TGTGCCAGCGCCCACAGGGTCACCGGGGAGCTGTTTTTT
few	TRBV7-2	TRBJ2-3	TRBD2	CASSLVAGLTDTQYF	TGTGCCAGCAGCTTAGTAGCGGGGCTCACAGATACGCAGTATTTT
few	TRBV7-8	TRBJ2-7	.	CASSPTQGPLVYEQYF	TGTGCCAGCAGCCCGACTCAGGGGCCGCTGGTCTACGAGCAGTACTTC
few	TRBV4-3	TRBJ2-2	.	CASSQDRGGTGELFF	TGCGCCAGCAGCCAAGACAGGGGAGGGACCGGGGAGCTGTTTTTT
few	TRBV6-5	TRBJ2-3	.	CASSSEHTDTQYF	TGTGCCAGCAGCTCCGAACACACAGATACGCAGTATTTT
few	TRBV5-1	TRBJ2-7	.	CASSLVAGLEQYF	TGCGCCAGCAGTCTGGTGGCCGGACTCGAGCAGTACTTC
few	TRBV25-1	TRBJ1-2	.	CASSVEGHGYTF	TGTGCCAGCTCCGTCGAGGGCCACGGCTACACCTTC
.	TRBV30	TRBJ1-5	.	CAWRGNGPQHF	TGTGCCTGGAGGGGTAATGGGCCCCAGCATTTT
.	TRBV19	TRBJ1-5	TRBD1	CASRGDRGESNQPQHF	TGTGCCAGTAGGGGAGACAGGGGGGAGAGCAATCAGCCCCAGCATTTT
.	TRBV27	TRBJ1-5	TRBD1	CASAPGTGLLQPQHF	TGTGCCAGTGCCCCCGGGACAGGGCTCCTCCAGCCCCAGCATTTT
few	TRBV2	TRBJ2-1	TRBD2	CASSDAGLVFSEQFF	TGTGCCAGCAGTGATGCAGGACTAGTCTTCAGTGAGCAGTTCTTC